A selection of T cell receptor beta chains follows, all from one sample in a study of blood T cell repertoires in COVID-19. Repertoires were generated with immunoSEQ multiplex PCR, while TCRdb's copy carries only in-frame clones and drops some. The table records roughly 180,000 clones, around 76% of them present only once. The source material was peripheral blood. Receptors were obtained from a woman between 45 and 60 years old with active or convalescent COVID-19. Each CDR3 is given with its conserved first and last residue. The order of the fields is V gene, J gene, D gene, clone size, CDR3 DNA, CDR3 protein. The D gene is left open where the match is weak. Some rows mark clone size as missing; the rest say once, few, many or name a class of expanded clone.

TRBV27,TRBJ2-7,TRBD1,many,TGTGCCAGCAGTAGGGCCACAGGGGGCTCCTACGAGCAGTACTTC,CASSRATGGSYEQYF
TRBV27,TRBJ2-7,-,-,TGTGCCAGCAGTTTAAAAGGTAGTAGCGGCGAGCAGTACTTC,CASSLKGSSGEQYF
TRBV7-9,TRBJ1-1,-,-,TGTGCCAGCAACCCTTCGGGGGGCACTGAAGCTTTCTTT,CASNPSGGTEAFF
TRBV13,TRBJ2-7,-,-,TGTGCCAGCAGCTTTAGGGGGGAGCAGTACTTC,CASSFRGEQYF
TRBV6-2/TRBV6-3,TRBJ2-1,-,-,TGTGCCAGCAGTTCCCCCCCGGGGCGAGGAGGGCATGAGCAGTTCTTC,CASSSPPGRGGHEQFF
TRBV7-2,TRBJ2-7,-,-,TGTGCCAGCAGCCTATCAGGGGACCGGGGAGGGGCCTACGAGCAGTACTTC,CASSLSGDRGGAYEQYF
TRBV11-1,TRBJ2-3,TRBD1,-,TGTGCCAGCAGCCGACAGGGCCCTACAGATACGCAGTATTTT,CASSRQGPTDTQYF
TRBV7-2,TRBJ2-3,TRBD2,-,TGTGCCAGCAGCTTAGCAGCGGGAGAAGGCACAGATACGCAGTATTTT,CASSLAAGEGTDTQYF
TRBV6-1,TRBJ1-5,TRBD1,-,TGTGCCAGCAGTGGCCCTCAACAGGGGAGCAATCAGCCCCAGCATTTT,CASSGPQQGSNQPQHF
TRBV5-1,TRBJ2-2,TRBD1,few,TGCGCCAGCAGCCCCAATCAGGGGGCTGACACCGGGGAGCTGTTTTTT,CASSPNQGADTGELFF
TRBV21-1,TRBJ2-6,-,-,TGTGCCAGCAGCCCGTGTTCCCCGGGACTGATAGACTCTGGGGCCAACGTCCTGACTTTC,CASSPCSPGLIDSGANVLTF
TRBV4-3,TRBJ1-4,-,-,TGCGCCAGCAGCCAAGATTTCGGGGGTAATGAAAAACTGTTTTTT,CASSQDFGGNEKLFF
TRBV2,TRBJ1-2,-,-,TGTGCCAGCAGTGACTCAGCAGGGGCGGATGGCTACACCTTC,CASSDSAGADGYTF
TRBV7-8,TRBJ2-7,-,few,TGTGCCAGCAGCGCCCAACCCGGGACAGCGGGTTCCTACGAGCAGTACTTC,CASSAQPGTAGSYEQYF
TRBV7-9,TRBJ1-6,-,-,TGTGCCAGCAGCCAACAGTCGATTCACTCACCCCTCCACTTT,CASSQQSIHSPLHF
TRBV27,TRBJ2-7,TRBD1,many,TGTGCCAGCACCTATGGGGGACAGGGGGCCGGTGGCGAGCAGTACTTC,CASTYGGQGAGGEQYF
TRBV30,TRBJ2-3,TRBD1,-,TGTGCCTGGAGCCCAGGACAGGGGGCCCAGGGAGATACGCAGTATTTT,CAWSPGQGAQGDTQYF
TRBV28,TRBJ2-2,-,-,TGTGCCGGGGGCCCACAAACCGGGGAGCTGTTTTTT,CAGGPQTGELFF
TRBV6-5,TRBJ2-5,TRBD2,few,TGTGCCAGCAGTCCTCCGGGCGGGGGGCTAGAGACCCAGTACTTC,CASSPPGGGLETQYF
TRBV30,TRBJ1-4,-,-,TGTGCCTCCTGGGTCCGGGGTCGGGAAAAACTGTTTTTT,CASWVRGREKLFF
TRBV20-1,TRBJ1-2,-,-,TGCAGTGCTAGTTTACAGGATGCCTATGGCTACACCTTC,CSASLQDAYGYTF
TRBV10-3,TRBJ1-2,-,-,TGTGCCATCAGTGAAGGGATGAGCGGCTATGGCTACACCTTC,CAISEGMSGYGYTF
TRBV7-9,TRBJ2-5,TRBD2,-,TGTGCCAGCAGCCGGACTAGCGGGGTTCAAGAGACCCAGTACTTC,CASSRTSGVQETQYF
TRBV11-2,TRBJ2-5,-,-,TGTGCCAGCAGCTCTTCCCGGGGTGGGGAGACCCAGTACTTC,CASSSSRGGETQYF
TRBV30,TRBJ2-4,TRBD2,many,TGTGCCTGGAGTGGTTCGGGGGGGCGGAACATTCAGTACTTC,CAWSGSGGRNIQYF
TRBV6-2/TRBV6-3,TRBJ1-1,-,-,TGTGCCAGCAGTTACTTTGGGGGGGCTGAAGCTTTCTTT,CASSYFGGAEAFF
TRBV5-1,TRBJ1-2,-,-,TGCGCCAGCAGCTTGCAGAGGGGGTATGGCTACACCTTC,CASSLQRGYGYTF
TRBV19,TRBJ1-5,TRBD1,-,TGTGCCACCTCGGGACAGTATAGCAATCAGCCCCAGCATTTT,CATSGQYSNQPQHF
TRBV5-1,TRBJ2-1,TRBD2,-,TGCGCCAGCAGCTTGACTAGCGGGAACGGGCCATACAATGAGCAGTTCTTC,CASSLTSGNGPYNEQFF
TRBV3-1/TRBV3-2,TRBJ2-1,-,-,TGTGCCAGCAGCCGCCAGACAGCTTCCAATGAGCAGTTCTTC,CASSRQTASNEQFF
TRBV6-5,TRBJ2-2,-,-,TGTGCCAGCACCCCAGGGGTAAATGGCGGGGAGCTGTTTTTT,CASTPGVNGGELFF
TRBV27,TRBJ1-1,-,-,TGTGCCAGCAGCGGGAGGGAGGGCACTGAAGCTTTCTTT,CASSGREGTEAFF
TRBV5-1,TRBJ1-2,-,-,TGCGCCAGCAGCCTTCTTCCAGACTCCTATGGCTACACCTTC,CASSLLPDSYGYTF
TRBV27,TRBJ1-1,-,-,TGTGCCAGCAGAGTAAGGGGGAACACTGAAGCTTTCTTT,CASRVRGNTEAFF
TRBV6-5,TRBJ2-3,-,-,TGTGCCAGCAGCCAATACAGGGCTGGAGATACGCAGTATTTT,CASSQYRAGDTQYF
TRBV4-2,TRBJ2-1,TRBD2,-,TGTGCCAGCAGCCAAGTTGAGCGGGGAACCTACAATGAGCAGTTCTTC,CASSQVERGTYNEQFF
TRBV5-4,TRBJ2-7,TRBD1,many,TGTGCCAGCAGCTTTGACAGGGGCCACGAGCAGTACTTC,CASSFDRGHEQYF
TRBV30,TRBJ1-1,TRBD1,-,TGTGCCTGGAGTCCGCGACAGGGGAGCACTGAAGCTTTCTTT,CAWSPRQGSTEAFF
TRBV19,TRBJ1-3,-,-,TGTGCCAGTACACAGGGTTCTCTCGGAAACACCATATATTTT,CASTQGSLGNTIYF
TRBV28,TRBJ2-7,-,-,TGTGCCTCGCGGGAGAGGGGGGACGAGCAGTACTTC,CASRERGDEQYF
TRBV7-6,TRBJ2-1,TRBD2,-,TGTGCCAGCAGCTTTCGTAGCGGGGGGGTCTCCTACAATGAGCAGTTCTTC,CASSFRSGGVSYNEQFF
TRBV11-3,TRBJ2-7,-,-,TGTGCCAGCAGCTTAGGGGCGGGGTACGAGCAGTACTTC,CASSLGAGYEQYF
TRBV28,TRBJ2-5,TRBD2,-,TGTGCCAGCAGTCTAAGGACTAGCGGGCAAGAGACCCAGTACTTC,CASSLRTSGQETQYF
TRBV4-3,TRBJ1-5,-,few,TGCGCCAGCAAGCACAGGGCCAATCAGCCCCAGCATTTT,CASKHRANQPQHF
TRBV5-1,TRBJ1-1,TRBD1,-,TGCGCCAGCAGCTTTGACACAGGGGGAGACACTGAAGCTTTCTTT,CASSFDTGGDTEAFF
TRBV7-9,TRBJ2-7,-,many,TGTGCCAGCAGCCGTCTGCAGGACTACGAGCAGTACTTC,CASSRLQDYEQYF
TRBV3-1/TRBV3-2,TRBJ2-3,TRBD1,-,TGTGCCAGCAGCCCTCGGGACAGGGTATCGAGCACAGATACGCAGTATTTT,CASSPRDRVSSTDTQYF
TRBV7-2,TRBJ1-3,TRBD1,-,TGTGCCAGCAGCCAGGGGGGGACAGGGAGAAACACCATATATTTT,CASSQGGTGRNTIYF